The present T cell receptor beta chain was sequenced within a study of blood T cell repertoires in COVID-19. The germline CDR1 and CDR2 sequences are LNHDA and SQIVND (reference sequence). Trimming took 5 bases from V and 6 from J; bases not matched to a gene: 10. CDR3 size: 18 residues. The table came from immunoSEQ multiplex PCR; TCRdb's copy has only in-frame clones and leaves some out. Here the sample spans under 250,000 clones, around nine tenths being singletons. In its sample, this clone was seen once. The V call is TRBV19, the J call TRBJ2-2; 15 bases are shared with TRBD2. Sequenced: peripheral blood. The clonotype was recovered from a woman aged 70-85 years with active or convalescent COVID-19. CDR3 bases: TGTGCCAGTAGTCTCGGACTAGCGGGGGGGCCTGGGTCCGGGGAGCTGTTTTTT. It specifies CASSLGLAGGPGSGELFF. Based on the CDR3 plus reference TRBV19 and TRBJ2-2, the full variable domain is DGGITQSPKYLFRKEGQNVTLSCEQNLNHDAMYWYRQDPGQGLRLIYYSQIVNDFQKGDIAEGYSVSREKKESFPLTVTSAQKNPTAFYLCASSLGLAGGPGSGELFFGEGSRLTVL.